The rows below give T cell receptor beta chains drawn from one sample of a study of brain T cells in children with intractable seizures. The method was immunoSEQ multiplex PCR; TCRdb's version includes in-frame clones alone and lacks a portion of them. The sample holds around 340,000 clones, more than 85% seen once. Sequencing was performed on peripheral blood, taken 5 to 6 months after surgery. The source is a boy younger than two with tuberous sclerosis and intractable seizures. Each CDR3 is given with its conserved first and last residue.

j_call v_call cdr3_aa
TRBJ1-2 TRBV6-6 CASSTIRRSANYGYTF
TRBJ2-1 TRBV27 CASSLGGGPRNEQFF
TRBJ2-7 TRBV24-1 CATSDPGQGYEQYF
TRBJ1-2 TRBV12-3/TRBV12-4 CASRDRVHGYTF
TRBJ1-2 TRBV5-4 CASSPQQGPYGYTF
TRBJ1-1 TRBV27 CASRLTGNTEAFF
TRBJ2-7 TRBV28 CASQGGQGAFEQYF
TRBJ2-1 TRBV5-1 CASSLGGEQFF
TRBJ2-7 TRBV13 CASSLVTSETYEQYF
TRBJ2-7 TRBV7-2 CASSLLVVAGGPDEQYF
TRBJ2-1 TRBV24-1 CATSERTSGRGNEQFF
TRBJ2-1 TRBV7-8 CASSPSGAGYNEQFF
TRBJ2-3 TRBV19 CASSIGTGGSSTDTQYF
TRBJ1-1 TRBV6-5 CASSYSRGSNTEAFF
TRBJ1-1 TRBV11-3 CASSRHPNTEAFF
TRBJ2-5 TRBV4-1 CASSQEGQETQYF
TRBJ1-1 TRBV9 CASSVNRNTEAFF
TRBJ2-7 TRBV3-1/TRBV3-2 CASSQGTGSLYEQYF
TRBJ1-4 TRBV20-1 CSASLSGGSEKLFF
TRBJ2-3 TRBV11-2 CASSLDDTGTHSSSTDTQYF
TRBJ2-7 TRBV7-9 CASSSAAGGPYEQYF
TRBJ2-1 TRBV6-5 CAALKRGAYNEQFF
. TRBV13 CASSPSRSGEQYF
TRBJ2-1 TRBV24-1 CATSDVTGGDSYNEQFF
TRBJ2-7 TRBV7-9 CASSLRGSYEQYF
TRBJ1-1 TRBV5-1 CASSLQGNTEAFF
TRBJ2-3 TRBV18 CASSLTSGRGADTQYF
TRBJ1-5 TRBV19 CASSMDREIQPQHF
TRBJ2-1 TRBV25-1 CASSGKALAGGRNEQFF
TRBJ1-3 TRBV6-5 CASSYSGQGTNTIYF
TRBJ1-1 TRBV28 CASGADRVTMNTEAFF
TRBJ1-2 TRBV20-1 CSASWIYGYTF
TRBJ2-5 TRBV6-1 CASSEAVAGGYGETQYF
TRBJ2-7 TRBV6-5 CASSPGGTGKDEQYF
TRBJ2-5 TRBV5-1 CASSSVQGVETQYF
TRBJ1-2 TRBV9 CASSVAEGHPNYGYTF
TRBJ2-1 TRBV24-1 CATSEPGGPYNEQFF
TRBJ2-6 TRBV14 CASSQFTTGRGANVLTF
TRBJ1-2 TRBV10-3 CASTTGPGQGDGYTF
TRBJ1-6 TRBV6-4 CASRGTGDSPLHF
TRBJ2-7 TRBV14 CASSPLGGIYEQYF
TRBJ1-1 TRBV7-9 CASSFLGPNTEAFF
TRBJ2-5 TRBV5-4 CASSRNRRDQETQYF
TRBJ1-2 TRBV12-3/TRBV12-4 CASSPDPIYGYTF
TRBJ2-1 TRBV27 CASSSDRGRLAEQFF
TRBJ2-1 TRBV28 CASSLVNEQFF
TRBJ2-2 TRBV19 CASSIPRNTGELFF
TRBJ2-7 TRBV9 CARVGDTRQGYEQYF
TRBJ1-2 TRBV5-5 CASSLDTNYGYTF
TRBJ1-6 TRBV27 CASSLSQGASSPLHF
TRBJ2-7 TRBV11-2 CASSPGQGPYEQYF
TRBJ1-5 TRBV6-5 CASSYDLNQPQHF
TRBJ2-7 TRBV19 CASSIQAGGSYEQYF
TRBJ1-2 TRBV6-6 CASTVDRDYGYTF
TRBJ2-3 TRBV4-1 CASSHDTGQGTEPDTQYF
TRBJ1-4 TRBV30 CAWSVVGGASEKLFF
TRBJ2-7 TRBV6-5 CASSRVSGRASEQYF
TRBJ2-2 TRBV6-5 CASSYFGQKDGELFF
TRBJ2-3 TRBV2 CASRLYSGSGRTDTQYF
TRBJ2-5 TRBV2 CASSEWAPGHLETQYF